These T cell receptor beta chains were read from a single sample in a study of monozygotic twins with cystic fibrosis. TCRdb's table, derived via immunoSEQ multiplex PCR, lists solely in-frame clones and lacks some. The table has fewer than 30,000 clones, 85% seen once; the top ten hold about 0.96%. Sequenced input: blood. The receptors shown here come from a girl aged 2 to 9 with cystic fibrosis. Both conserved end residues are trimmed from each CDR3. D genes are given only for firm matches.

TRBD1 TRBJ2-7 TRBV19 ASSIFTGVKYEQY
TRBD1 TRBJ1-1 TRBV6-6 ASSRQGADTEAF
- TRBJ1-5 TRBV5-6 ASSLGEPGRMINQPQH
TRBD2 TRBJ2-1 TRBV2 ASTRILAGGGNEQF
TRBD1 TRBJ1-5 TRBV4-1 ASSQLTGGNQPQH
- TRBJ1-1 TRBV5-1 ASSLDWGTEGDTEAF
TRBD1 TRBJ2-7 TRBV2 ASSRRGQGSEQY
- TRBJ2-1 TRBV29-1 SVDPELGYNEQF
- TRBJ1-1 TRBV6-6 ASSYGKNTEAF
TRBD2 TRBJ2-1 TRBV9 ASSTGTSGSYEQF
- TRBJ1-1 TRBV6-5 ASSSHRDLNTEAF
- TRBJ1-1 TRBV19 ASSNMGVAEAF
TRBD2 TRBJ2-1 TRBV11-3 ASSLGLAGNNEQF
TRBD1 TRBJ2-7 TRBV6-5 ASSTHGQGYYEQY
TRBD1 TRBJ2-7 TRBV19 ASSSGTGSLSYEQY
TRBD1 TRBJ2-7 TRBV5-1 ASLQGRGCTRGYEQY
- TRBJ1-1 TRBV4-1 ASSQGSQGSTEAF
- TRBJ1-5 TRBV12-5 ASGLGGSSPQH
TRBD1 TRBJ1-5 TRBV6-1 ASSGDRVSITQH
TRBD2 TRBJ2-7 TRBV7-9 ASSPWASGYYEQY
- TRBJ1-4 TRBV7-8 ASSPPGSGEKLF
TRBD2 TRBJ2-2 TRBV5-6 ASSWGLASVAGELF
- TRBJ1-2 TRBV12-5 ASGLVGALGYT
- TRBJ1-5 TRBV19 ASSSGVPVSNQPQH
- TRBJ1-1 TRBV7-2 ASSREGDMNTEAF
- TRBJ1-5 TRBV4-1 ASSQDAASGGNQPQH
TRBD1 TRBJ2-7 TRBV5-8 ASSSRQGINEQY
- TRBJ1-5 TRBV6-1 ASTEAGDFGQPQH
TRBD1 TRBJ1-1 TRBV6-1 ASSARTGVNTEAF
TRBD1 TRBJ2-5 TRBV28 ASSDRVLETQY
- TRBJ1-2 TRBV11-2 ASSPGRSDYGYT
TRBD2 TRBJ2-7 TRBV25-1 ASSEILAGVLHEQY
- TRBJ2-7 TRBV5-6 ASSLDPGPSYEQY
- TRBJ1-5 TRBV9 ASSVASNQPQH
- TRBJ2-4 TRBV4-1 ASSQEVQGGNIQY
- TRBJ1-5 TRBV19 ASSMNPGRYSNQSQH
TRBD2 TRBJ2-1 TRBV7-2 ASSTPGLAGGGSYNEQF
- TRBJ2-3 TRBV5-1 ASSLEGPSSADTQY
- TRBJ2-1 TRBV29-1 SVGRGLAAGEQF
- TRBJ2-1 TRBV5-6 ASSLLGPSDEQF
TRBD2 TRBJ2-3 TRBV10-2 ASSSSGRAGLRTDTQY
- TRBJ1-1 TRBV15 ATSRARTMNTEAF
TRBD2 TRBJ2-1 TRBV7-2 ASSPSVAGGPHEQF
- TRBJ2-1 TRBV7-9 ASSFRLDPGNEQF
- TRBJ2-4 TRBV14 ASSQNREDIQY
- TRBJ1-2 TRBV2 ASSLDPGRYGYT
- TRBJ1-2 TRBV5-1 ASSLESGSLGYT
- TRBJ1-2 TRBV15 ATSRDLGGGNYGYT
- TRBJ1-2 TRBV7-2 ASSLQGYGYT
- TRBJ1-2 TRBV29-1 SVAGRANYGYT
- TRBJ1-1 TRBV27 ASRTLGHTEAF
- TRBJ2-1 TRBV30 AWRGQAHRSYNEQF
- TRBJ1-4 TRBV30 AWSDSNEKLF
TRBD1 TRBJ1-2 TRBV27 ASSARGLRGYT